These 10 T cell receptor beta chains originate from one sample sequenced in a study of cytomegalovirus exposure and HLA in healthy donors. The PCR had 60 Vbeta and 13 Jbeta primers. Some clones are missing from TCRdb's copy, which holds only in-frame ones; the method was immunoSEQ multiplex PCR. This sample's table has some 200,000 clones. Sequenced material: PBMCs. The source of these receptors is a man in his thirties or forties in good health and CMV-seronegative.

The chain links TRBV5-4 to TRBJ2-1, with TRBD2 matching 10 bases. The CDR3 runs 14 residues. Germline loops: CDR1 SGHNT, CDR2 YYREEE (reference sequence). The V gene end was trimmed by 8 bases and the J gene end by 3 bases; junction bases not matched to a gene: 5. The CDR3 protein is CASSLAGSYNEQFF. The CDR3, as DNA: TGTGCCAGTTCACTAGCGGGAAGCTACAATGAGCAGTTCTTC.

The V gene is TRBV18, the J gene TRBJ2-3; TRBD2 agrees at 9 bases. The CDR3 extends over 17 amino acids. Germline V gene lookup returns CDR1 KGHSH and CDR2 LQKENI. Unmatched junction bases numbered 14, after V lost 6 bases and J lost 4 bases. CDR3 residues: CASSKSSGAGGSDTQYF. CDR3 in DNA: TGTGCCAGCTCCAAATCCTCAGGAGCGGGAGGATCAGATACGCAGTATTTT.

This chain uses TRBV5-6 with TRBJ1-1; a weak D match, TRBD1 (6 bases). The CDR3 totals 16 residues. The V gene lost 6 bases and the J gene lost 2 bases, with 20 bases spanning the gap. Germline-derived CDR1 and CDR2 are SGHDT and YYEEEE. Here the CDR3 reads CASTLLGGQINTEAFF. The CDR3, as DNA: TGTGCCAGCACCCTCCTTGGCGGACAGATAAACACTGAAGCTTTCTTT. Variable domain in full (rest from reference TRBV5-6 and TRBJ1-1): DAGVTQSPTHLIKTRGQQVTLRCSPKSGHDTVSWYQQALGQGPQFIFQYYEEEERQRGNFPDRFSGHQFPNYSSELNVNALLLGDSALYLCASTLLGGQINTEAFFGQGTRLTVV.

V is TRBV5-6 and J is TRBJ2-1; D is undetermined. The germline V gene encodes CDR1 SGHDT and CDR2 YYEEEE. Trimming removed 4 bases at V and 3 bases at J, with 17 bases between. The CDR3 is made up of 16 amino acids. The CDR3 DNA is TGTGCCAGCAGCCGCCGGCCGGAGACCCTCTACAATGAGCAGTTCTTC. Translating it yields CASSRRPETLYNEQFF.

V gene TRBV14 combines with J gene TRBJ1-2, with D perhaps TRBD1 (6 bases). The CDR3 loop spans 16 amino acids. From germline, CDR1 is SGHDN and CDR2 FVKESK. The V and J ends lost 0 bases and 2 bases respectively, with 13 bases between them. CDR3 sequence (DNA): TGTGCCAGCAGCCAAGATCGGGCAGGGGCGAACTATGGCTACACCTTC. It is translated as CASSQDRAGANYGYTF.

CDR3 DNA sequence: TGTGCCAGCAGTGTGTCAGGGGGAAACACCATATATTTT. It translates to CASSVSGGNTIYF. The J gene is TRBJ1-3, the V gene TRBV2; tentative D call: TRBD1 (5 bases). Trimming took 4 bases from V and 4 from J, leaving 8 bases between them. Germline CDR1 and CDR2: SNHLY and FYNNEI. The length of the CDR3 is 13 residues.

V usage is TRBV21-1 and J usage is TRBJ2-3; the table's D call of TRBD1 was not tested on the DNA. TRBV21-1 is a pseudogene locus. The CDR3 consists of 16 residues. CDR3 DNA: TGTGCCAGCAGCTCCGGGACAGGGGAGGTCCGAGATACGCAGTATTTT. Protein: CASSSGTGEVRDTQYF.

This chain connects TRBV27 to TRBJ1-5; D is uncertain. This CDR3 has 14 amino acids. The V gene's germline CDR1 is MNHEY and CDR2 SMNVEV (reference sequence). Trimming stripped 1 base from V and 1 base from J, with 5 bases between. Here the CDR3 DNA reads TGTGCCAGCAGTTTATACGAGAGCAATCAGCCCCAGCATTTT. The encoded protein is CASSLYESNQPQHF.

V gene TRBV10-3 combines with J gene TRBJ2-2; TRBD1 matches 7 bases. The CDR3 totals 14 residues. J gave up 6 bases and V 4 bases, and 5 bases lay outside the gene matches. Per germline, CDR1 ENHRY and CDR2 SYGVKD. The DNA for the CDR3 is TGTGCCATCAGTGTAGGGACAGCTGCCGGGGAGCTGTTTTTT. It encodes CAISVGTAAGELFF.

The chain couples TRBV6-5 to TRBJ2-5; 8 nucleotides match TRBD1. J was trimmed by 5 bases and V by 1 base; bases with no gene match: 3. CDR1 is MNHEY, CDR2 SVGAGI, per germline. The CDR3 is 14 amino acids. The CDR3 DNA is TGTGCCAGCAGTTACTACAGGGGGTCGGAGACCCAGTACTTC. This gives the protein CASSYYRGSETQYF.